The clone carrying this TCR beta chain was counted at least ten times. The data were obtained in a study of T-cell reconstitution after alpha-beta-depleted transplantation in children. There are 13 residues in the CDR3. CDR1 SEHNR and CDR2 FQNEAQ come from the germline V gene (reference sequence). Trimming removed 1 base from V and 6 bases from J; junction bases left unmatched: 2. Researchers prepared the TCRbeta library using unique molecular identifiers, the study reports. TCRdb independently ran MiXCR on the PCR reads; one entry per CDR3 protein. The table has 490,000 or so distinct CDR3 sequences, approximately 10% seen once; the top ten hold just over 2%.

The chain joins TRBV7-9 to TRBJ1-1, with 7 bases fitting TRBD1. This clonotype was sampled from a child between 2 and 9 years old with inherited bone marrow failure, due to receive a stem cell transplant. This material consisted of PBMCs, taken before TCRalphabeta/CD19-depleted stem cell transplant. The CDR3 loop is CASSLVGGPEAFF. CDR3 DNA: TGTGCCAGCAGCTTAGTAGGGGGCCCTGAAGCTTTCTTT.